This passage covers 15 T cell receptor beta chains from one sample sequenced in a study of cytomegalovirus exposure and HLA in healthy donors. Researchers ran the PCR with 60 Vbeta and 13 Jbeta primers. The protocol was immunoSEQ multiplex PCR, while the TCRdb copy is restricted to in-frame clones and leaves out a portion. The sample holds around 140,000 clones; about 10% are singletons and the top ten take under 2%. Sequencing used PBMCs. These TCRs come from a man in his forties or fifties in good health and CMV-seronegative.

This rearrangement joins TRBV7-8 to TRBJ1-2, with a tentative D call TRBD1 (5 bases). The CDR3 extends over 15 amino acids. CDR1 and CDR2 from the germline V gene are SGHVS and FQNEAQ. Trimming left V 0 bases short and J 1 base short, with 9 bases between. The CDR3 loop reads CASSLATDINYGYTF. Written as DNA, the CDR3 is TGTGCCAGCAGCTTAGCGACAGACATTAACTATGGCTACACCTTC.

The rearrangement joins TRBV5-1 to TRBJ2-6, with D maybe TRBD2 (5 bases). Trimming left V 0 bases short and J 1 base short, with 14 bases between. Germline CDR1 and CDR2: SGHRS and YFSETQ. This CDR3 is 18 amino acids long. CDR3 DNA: TGCGCCAGCAGCTTGGAGGGCGTGGGCGGGTCTGGGGCCAACGTCCTGACTTTC. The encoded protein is CASSLEGVGGSGANVLTF.

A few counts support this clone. CDR3 coding DNA: TGTGCCAGCGGTCCAGGGGCAGAGGAGACCCAGTACTTC. Translating it yields CASGPGAEETQYF. The chain uses TRBV5-8 and TRBJ2-5, with a possible D match to TRBD1 (6 bases). This CDR3 has 13 amino acids. Trimming removed 7 bases at V and 5 bases at J, with 15 bases between. Germline lookup yields CDR1 SGHTS and CDR2 YDEGEE.

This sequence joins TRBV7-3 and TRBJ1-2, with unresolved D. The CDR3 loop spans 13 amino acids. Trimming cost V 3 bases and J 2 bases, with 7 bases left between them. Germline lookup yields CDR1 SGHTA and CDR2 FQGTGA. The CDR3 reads CASSLSPNYGYTF. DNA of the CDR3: TGTGCCAGCAGCTTGAGCCCCAACTATGGCTACACCTTC.

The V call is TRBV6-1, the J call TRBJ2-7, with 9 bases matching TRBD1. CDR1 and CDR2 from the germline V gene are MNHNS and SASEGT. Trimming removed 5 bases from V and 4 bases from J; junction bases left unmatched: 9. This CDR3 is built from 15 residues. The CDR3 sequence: CASSKQQGAPYEQYF. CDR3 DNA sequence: TGTGCCAGCAGTAAACAACAGGGGGCGCCGTACGAGCAGTACTTC.

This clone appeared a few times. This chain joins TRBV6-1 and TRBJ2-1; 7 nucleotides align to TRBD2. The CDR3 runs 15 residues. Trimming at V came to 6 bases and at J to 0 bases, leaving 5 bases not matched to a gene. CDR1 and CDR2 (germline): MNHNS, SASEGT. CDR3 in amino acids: CASRTLAGSYNEQFF. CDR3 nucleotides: TGTGCCAGCAGGACTTTAGCGGGCTCCTACAATGAGCAGTTCTTC.

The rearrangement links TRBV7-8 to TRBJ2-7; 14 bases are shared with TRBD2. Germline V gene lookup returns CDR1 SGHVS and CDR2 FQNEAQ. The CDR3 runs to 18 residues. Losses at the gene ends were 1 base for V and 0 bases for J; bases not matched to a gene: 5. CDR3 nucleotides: TGTGCCAGCAGCTTAGGGGGGACTAGCGGGGGCCTCTCCTACGAGCAGTACTTC. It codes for CASSLGGTSGGLSYEQYF.

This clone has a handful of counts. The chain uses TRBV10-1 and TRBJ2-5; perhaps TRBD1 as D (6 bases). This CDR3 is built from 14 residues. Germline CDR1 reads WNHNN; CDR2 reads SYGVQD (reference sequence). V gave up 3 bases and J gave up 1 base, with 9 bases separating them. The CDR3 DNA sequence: TGCGCCAGCAGTGATTCAGGGGTCCAAGAGACCCAGTACTTC. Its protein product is CASSDSGVQETQYF.

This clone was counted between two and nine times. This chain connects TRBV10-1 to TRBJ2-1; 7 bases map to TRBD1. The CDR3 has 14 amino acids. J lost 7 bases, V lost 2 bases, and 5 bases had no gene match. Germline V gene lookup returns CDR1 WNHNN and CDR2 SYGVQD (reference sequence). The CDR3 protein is CASSEDRVTNEQFF. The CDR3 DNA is TGCGCCAGCAGTGAGGACAGGGTAACTAATGAGCAGTTCTTC.

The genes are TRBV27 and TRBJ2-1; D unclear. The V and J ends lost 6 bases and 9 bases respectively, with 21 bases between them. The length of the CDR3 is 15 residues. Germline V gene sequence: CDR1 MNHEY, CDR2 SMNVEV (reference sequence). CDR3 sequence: CASRLSVSTTSEQFF. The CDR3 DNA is TGTGCCAGCAGGCTCTCCGTATCCACTACATCTGAGCAGTTCTTC.

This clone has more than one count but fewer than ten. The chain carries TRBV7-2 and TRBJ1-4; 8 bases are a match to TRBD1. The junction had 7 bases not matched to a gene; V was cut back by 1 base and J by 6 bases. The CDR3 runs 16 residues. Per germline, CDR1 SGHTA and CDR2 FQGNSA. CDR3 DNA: TGTGCCAGCAGCTTAGTTGGCAGGGGGCGTGATGAAAAACTGTTTTTT. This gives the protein CASSLVGRGRDEKLFF.

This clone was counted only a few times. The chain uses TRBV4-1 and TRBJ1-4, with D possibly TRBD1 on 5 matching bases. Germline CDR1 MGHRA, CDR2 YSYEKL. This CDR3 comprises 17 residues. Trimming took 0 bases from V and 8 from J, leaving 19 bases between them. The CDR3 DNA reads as TGCGCCAGCAGCCAAGATGAGCAGGGAGGGACCGGGGAAAAACTGTTTTTT. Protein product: CASSQDEQGGTGEKLFF.

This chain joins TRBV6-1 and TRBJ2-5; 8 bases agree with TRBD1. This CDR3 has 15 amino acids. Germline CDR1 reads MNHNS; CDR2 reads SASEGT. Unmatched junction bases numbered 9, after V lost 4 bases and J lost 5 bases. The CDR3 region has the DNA TGTGCCAGCAGTGTGACCGGACAGGGCGTCGAGACCCAGTACTTC. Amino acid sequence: CASSVTGQGVETQYF.

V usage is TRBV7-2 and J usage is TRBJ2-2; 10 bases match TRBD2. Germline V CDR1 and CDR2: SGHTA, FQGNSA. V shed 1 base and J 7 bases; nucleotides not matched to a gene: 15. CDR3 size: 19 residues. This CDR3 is CASSLGAPSGGFRIGELFF. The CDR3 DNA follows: TGTGCCAGCAGCTTAGGGGCCCCTAGCGGGGGTTTTCGAATCGGGGAGCTGTTTTTT.

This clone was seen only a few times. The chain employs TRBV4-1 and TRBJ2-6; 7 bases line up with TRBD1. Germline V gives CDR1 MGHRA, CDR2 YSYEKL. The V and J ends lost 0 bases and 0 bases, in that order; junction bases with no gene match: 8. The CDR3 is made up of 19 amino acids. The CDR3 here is CASSQEGTVVISGANVLTF. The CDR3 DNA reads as TGCGCCAGCAGCCAAGAAGGGACAGTGGTAATCTCTGGGGCCAACGTCCTGACTTTC.